Following are 23 T cell receptor beta chains from one sample sequenced in a study of shared clonotypes between healthy human individuals. Sequencing used immunoSEQ multiplex PCR; TCRdb keeps in-frame clones, though not all of them. The sample has around 1.5 million clones; around 98% are singletons. The material sequenced was naive CD4+ T cells sorted from blood. Subset here: CD45RA+ positively selected. The receptors here all came from a man aged 30 to 45 in good health.

The V call is TRBV5-1, the J call TRBJ2-2, with no clear D. Germline CDR1 reads SGHRS; CDR2 reads YFSETQ. The length of the CDR3 is 16 residues. The V end was cut by 0 bases, the J end by 0 bases, with 9 bases between. The CDR3 sequence is CASSLGRLANTGELFF. The CDR3 DNA reads TGCGCCAGCAGCTTGGGCAGGTTAGCGAACACCGGGGAGCTGTTTTTT. The variable domain in full, with the rest retrieved from reference TRBV5-1 and TRBJ2-2, is KAGVTQTPRYLIKTRGQQVTLSCSPISGHRSVSWYQQTPGQGLQFLFEYFSETQRNKGNFPGRFSGRQFSNSRSEMNVSTLELGDSALYLCASSLGRLANTGELFFGEGSRLTVL.

The rearrangement uses TRBV7-8 and TRBJ2-7, with D possibly being TRBD2 (5 bases). Germline lookup yields CDR1 SGHVS and CDR2 FQNEAQ. The V gene lost 0 bases and the J gene lost 4 bases, with 10 bases spanning the gap. The CDR3 runs to 14 residues. CDR3 protein: CASSLAGVTYEQYF. The CDR3 region has the DNA TGTGCCAGCAGCTTAGCGGGAGTGACATACGAGCAGTACTTC.

This chain joins TRBV6-5 and TRBJ1-3; no definite D call. Germline CDR1 reads MNHEY; CDR2 reads SVGAGI. V was clipped by 6 bases and J by 1 base, with 10 bases between them. The CDR3 contains 14 residues. The CDR3 bases are TGTGCCAGCAGGGCAAGGTATTCTGGAAACACCATATATTTT. It encodes CASRARYSGNTIYF.

With regard to this clone: Other DNA variants within this sample encode the same CDR3. CDR3 coding DNA: TGTGCCAGCAGTGAGTGGGAGCAGTACTTC. This codes for CASSEWEQYF. This chain uses TRBV6-1 with TRBJ2-7, with D unresolved. Germline V gene sequence: CDR1 MNHNS, CDR2 SASEGT. V gave up 3 bases and J gave up 7 bases, with 4 bases separating them. The CDR3 extends over 10 amino acids.

This chain uses TRBV27 with TRBJ2-1; TRBD1 matches at 10 bases. Germline V gives CDR1 MNHEY, CDR2 SMNVEV (reference sequence). CDR3 length equals 16 residues. J lost 8 bases, V lost 7 bases, and 14 bases had no gene match. The CDR3 sequence is CASTITSTGGRDEQFF. CDR3 sequence (DNA): TGTGCCAGCACCATTACCTCGACAGGGGGCCGGGATGAGCAGTTCTTC.

V gene TRBV28 combines with J gene TRBJ2-3, with 10 bases lining up with TRBD2. The junction had 6 bases not matched to a gene; V was cut back by 5 bases and J by 4 bases. Looked up from germline, CDR1 is MDHEN and CDR2 is SYDVKM. The CDR3 covers 15 residues. The CDR3 DNA follows: TGTGCCAGCAGTCACTTAGCGGGAGGATCAGATACGCAGTATTTT. Translation gives CASSHLAGGSDTQYF.

This sequence joins TRBV28 and TRBJ1-1; D gene ambiguous. The CDR3 is 13 residues long. Germline V CDR1 and CDR2: MDHEN, SYDVKM. The V end lost 6 bases, the J end lost 1 base, and 9 bases lay between the germline ends. CDR3 DNA: TGTGCCAGCAGACCACCTAAGAACACTGAAGCTTTCTTT. Translating gives CASRPPKNTEAFF.

The chain combines TRBV4-2 with TRBJ2-5; possible D gene TRBD2, 6 bases. Per germline, CDR1 LGHNA and CDR2 YNFKEQ. Trimming removed 3 bases from V and 5 bases from J, with 19 bases in between. The CDR3 has 16 residues. CDR3 in DNA: TGTGCCAGCAGCCAGACCGGGGACTCCAGCAGCGAGACCCAGTACTTC. It encodes CASSQTGDSSSETQYF.

The CDR3 bases are TGTGCCAGCAGCTTGAAGGGGCTCGCCGAGCAGTACTTC. Protein: CASSLKGLAEQYF. The J gene is TRBJ2-7, the V gene TRBV5-6, with a possible D match to TRBD1 (5 bases). Trimming cost V 1 base and J 6 bases, with 11 bases left between them. The CDR3 has 13 amino acids. The V gene's germline CDR1 is SGHDT and CDR2 YYEEEE.

The chain carries TRBV15 and TRBJ1-5; D is uncertain. Trimming cost V 1 base and J 6 bases, with 13 bases left between them. The CDR3 totals 15 residues. From germline, CDR1 is LNHNV and CDR2 YYDKDF (reference sequence). CDR3 nucleotide sequence: TGTGCCACCAGCAGAGGGTCGGTACCAGGTCAGCCCCAGCATTTT. As protein: CATSRGSVPGQPQHF.

The chain carries TRBV5-4 and TRBJ1-2; D possibly corresponds to TRBD1 (6 bases). Germline loops: CDR1 SGHNT, CDR2 YYREEE (reference sequence). The CDR3 totals 14 residues. The V gene lost 3 bases and the J gene lost 3 bases, with 12 bases spanning the gap. CDR3 region: CASSSARGDYGYTF. As DNA, the CDR3 is TGTGCCAGCAGCTCGGCTAGGGGGGACTATGGCTACACCTTC. Full variable domain (remainder filled in from reference TRBV5-4 and TRBJ1-2): ETGVTQSPTHLIKTRGQQVTLRCSSQSGHNTVSWYQQALGQGPQFIFQYYREEENGRGNFPPRFSGLQFPNYSSELNVNALELDDSALYLCASSSARGDYGYTFGSGTRLTVV.

This rearrangement joins TRBV18 to TRBJ1-1; D remains ambiguous. V was trimmed by 2 bases and J by 5 bases, leaving 18 bases between them. The germline V gene has CDR1 KGHSH and CDR2 LQKENI. The CDR3 sequence is 16 residues long. As DNA, the CDR3 is TGTGCCAGCTCACCAGTAAATAGCGACTTGGGGACTGAAGCTTTCTTT. This codes for CASSPVNSDLGTEAFF.

V gene TRBV27 combines with J gene TRBJ1-1; the D gene is possibly TRBD1 (5 bases). Trimming removed 7 bases from V and 0 bases from J, with 9 bases in between. CDR1 MNHEY and CDR2 SMNVEV come from the germline V gene (reference sequence). CDR3 length equals 13 residues. The CDR3 spells CASKKGMNTEAFF. CDR3 sequence (DNA): TGTGCCAGCAAAAAGGGGATGAACACTGAAGCTTTCTTT.

This chain joins TRBV15 and TRBJ2-7, with 10 nucleotides matching TRBD1. Unmatched junction bases numbered 16, after V lost 4 bases and J lost 7 bases. The germline V gene has CDR1 LNHNV and CDR2 YYDKDF (reference sequence). This CDR3 contains 17 residues. CDR3 sequence: CATSKGQGPRLSFEQYF. CDR3 nucleotide sequence: TGTGCCACCAGCAAGGGACAGGGGCCCCGACTTAGTTTTGAGCAGTACTTC.

The genes are TRBV5-5 and TRBJ2-6; D is perhaps TRBD1 (5 bases). The CDR3 contains 17 residues. Trimming removed 1 base from V and 2 bases from J, with 13 bases in between. The germline V gene encodes CDR1 SGHKS and CDR2 YYEKEE (reference sequence). CDR3 region: CASSLISPGTGANVLTF. The CDR3 DNA reads as TGTGCCAGCAGCTTGATTTCTCCAGGGACTGGGGCCAACGTCCTGACTTTC.

The gene calls are TRBV9 and TRBJ2-2; D might be TRBD2 (5 bases). CDR1 and CDR2 from the germline V gene are SGDLS and YYNGEE. V lost 9 bases, J lost 2 bases, and 11 bases lay in between. The CDR3 covers 13 residues. CDR3 DNA sequence: TGTGCCACCGACCGGGATAACACCGGGGAGCTGTTTTTT. Translation gives CATDRDNTGELFF.

The rearrangement uses TRBV28 and TRBJ1-5; D is ambiguous. From germline, CDR1 is MDHEN and CDR2 SYDVKM. The length of the CDR3 is 15 residues. V lost 7 bases and J 0 bases, leaving 13 bases between the germline ends. Here the CDR3 DNA reads TGTGCCAGCAATTCTTACAAATATAGCAATCAGCCCCAGCATTTT. Its translation is CASNSYKYSNQPQHF.

The V and J genes are TRBV11-3 and TRBJ2-7; 8 nucleotides line up with TRBD1. This CDR3 contains 13 residues. The germline gives CDR1 SGHNT, CDR2 YENEEA. Trimming cost V 6 bases and J 2 bases; bases outside gene matches: 3. CDR3 protein: CASSWGQAYEQYF. The DNA of the CDR3 is TGTGCCAGCAGTTGGGGACAGGCCTACGAGCAGTACTTC.

The chain has TRBV19 and TRBJ2-1, with 13 positions matching TRBD2. The V gene's germline CDR1 is LNHDA and CDR2 SQIVND (reference sequence). The V gene end was trimmed by 7 bases and the J gene end by 8 bases; junction bases not matched to a gene: 8. The CDR3 extends over 15 amino acids. The CDR3 region is CASIGLAGDWDEQFF. Written as DNA, the CDR3 is TGTGCCAGTATCGGACTAGCGGGAGACTGGGATGAGCAGTTCTTC.

The chain is built from TRBV7-2 and TRBJ2-5; perhaps TRBD1 as D (5 bases). V was shortened by 5 bases and J by 3 bases, with 13 bases between the two germline ends. Germline V gene sequence: CDR1 SGHTA, CDR2 FQGNSA. CDR3 length: 14 residues. This chain's CDR3 is CASSRSGIKETQYF. In DNA, the CDR3 is TGTGCCAGCAGCCGCTCAGGGATCAAAGAGACCCAGTACTTC.

The rearrangement uses TRBV11-2 and TRBJ2-5; the D is unclear. Trimming took off 5 bases at V and 2 bases at J, with 6 bases between the two ends. This CDR3 spans 12 amino acids. Germline V gene sequence: CDR1 SGHAT, CDR2 FQNNGV. CDR3 in amino acids: CASSQVQETQYF. DNA of the CDR3: TGTGCCAGCAGCCAAGTTCAAGAGACCCAGTACTTC.

Note on this clone: Additional DNA sequences in this sample encode the identical CDR3. The chain uses TRBV5-1 and TRBJ1-2; TRBD1 might be the D (5 bases). Germline V gives CDR1 SGHRS, CDR2 YFSETQ. This CDR3 has 13 residues. V was clipped by 0 bases and J by 8 bases, with 11 bases between them. This CDR3 reads CASSLEGVSGYTF. The CDR3 DNA sequence: TGCGCCAGCAGCTTGGAAGGGGTATCCGGCTACACCTTC.

The chain employs TRBV7-6 and TRBJ2-7, with unresolved D. The germline CDR1 and CDR2 sequences are SGHVS and FNYEAQ. CDR3 size: 14 residues. Trimming pared 1 base from V and 4 bases from J, leaving 11 bases between. This CDR3 is CASSLDGSRYEQYF. The CDR3 DNA reads TGTGCCAGCAGCTTAGATGGTAGCAGATACGAGCAGTACTTC.